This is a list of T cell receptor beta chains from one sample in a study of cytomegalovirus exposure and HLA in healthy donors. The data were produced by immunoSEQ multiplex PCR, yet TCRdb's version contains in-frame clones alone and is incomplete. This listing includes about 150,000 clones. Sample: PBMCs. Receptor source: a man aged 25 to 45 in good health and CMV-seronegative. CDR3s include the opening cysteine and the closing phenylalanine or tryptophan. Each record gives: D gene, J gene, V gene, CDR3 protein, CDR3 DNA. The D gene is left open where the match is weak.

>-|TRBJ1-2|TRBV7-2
CASSLFNYGYTF
TGTGCCAGCAGCCTTTTTAACTATGGCTACACCTTC
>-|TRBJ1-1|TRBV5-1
CASSSRLGGDTEAFF
TGCGCCAGCAGCTCAAGACTCGGAGGGGACACTGAAGCTTTCTTT
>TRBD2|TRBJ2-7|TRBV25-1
CASSSRLAGGRGEQYF
TGTGCCAGCAGTTCCCGACTAGCGGGAGGCCGGGGAGAGCAGTACTTC
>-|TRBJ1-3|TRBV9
CASSRSDSSSGNTIYF
TGTGCCAGCAGCCGATCGGACAGTAGCTCTGGAAACACCATATATTTT
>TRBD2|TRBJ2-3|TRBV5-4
CASRRSSGYTDTQYF
TGTGCCAGCAGGCGATCTAGCGGTTACACAGATACGCAGTATTTT
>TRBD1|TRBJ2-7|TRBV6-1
CASRGDRAPLEQYF
TGTGCCAGCAGAGGGGACAGGGCTCCCCTCGAGCAGTACTTC
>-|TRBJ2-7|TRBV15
CATGGLIRREQYF
TGTGCCACCGGAGGACTTATCCGTAGGGAGCAGTACTTC
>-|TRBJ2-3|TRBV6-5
CASSPIMGPDTQYF
TGTGCCAGCAGCCCGATTATGGGGCCAGATACGCAGTATTTT
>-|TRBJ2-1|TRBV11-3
CASSLGEGRGWNEQFF
TGTGCCAGCAGCTTAGGGGAGGGGAGGGGGTGGAATGAGCAGTTCTTC
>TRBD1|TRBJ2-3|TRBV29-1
CSVLTGTGGFGTDTQYF
TGCAGCGTCCTTACCGGGACAGGGGGTTTCGGCACAGATACGCAGTATTTT
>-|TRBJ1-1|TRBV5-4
CASSSGLNEAFF
TGTGCCAGCAGCTCCGGACTGAATGAAGCTTTCTTT
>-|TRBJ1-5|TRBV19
CASSTGAINQPQHF
TGTGCCAGTAGTACAGGGGCGATCAATCAGCCCCAGCATTTT
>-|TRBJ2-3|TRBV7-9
CASGRSGSTDTQYF
TGTGCCAGCGGGCGAAGTGGGAGCACAGATACGCAGTATTTT
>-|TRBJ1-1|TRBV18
CASSFDQENTEAFF
TGTGCCAGCTCATTTGACCAGGAGAACACTGAAGCTTTCTTT
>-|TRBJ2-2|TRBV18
CASSRRQGLNTGELFF
TGTGCCAGCTCACGCCGGCAGGGCTTGAACACCGGGGAGCTGTTTTTT
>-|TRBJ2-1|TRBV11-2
CASSAILGLGALNEQFF
TGTGCCAGCAGCGCCATATTGGGGCTAGGGGCCCTGAATGAGCAGTTCTTC
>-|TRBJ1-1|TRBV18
CASSPTVNTEAFF
TGTGCCAGCTCACCTACAGTTAACACTGAAGCTTTCTTT
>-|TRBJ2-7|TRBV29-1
CSVEAPEISSYERYF
TGCAGCGTTGAAGCCCCAGAAATCAGCTCCTACGAGCGGTACTTC
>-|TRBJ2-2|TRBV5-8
CASIVRGGTGELFF
TGTGCCAGCATCGTCAGGGGCGGCACCGGGGAGCTGTTTTTT
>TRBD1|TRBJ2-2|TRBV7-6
CASSSLTGENTGELFF
TGTGCCAGCAGCTCCCTAACAGGGGAGAACACCGGGGAGCTGTTTTTT
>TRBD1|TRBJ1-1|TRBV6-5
CASKGQGAHTEAFF
TGTGCCAGCAAGGGACAGGGGGCGCACACTGAAGCTTTCTTT
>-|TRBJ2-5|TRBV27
CASSLRGYQETQYF
TGTGCCAGCAGTTTACGCGGCTACCAAGAGACCCAGTACTTC
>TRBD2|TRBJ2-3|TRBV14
CASSQLAGGLTDTQYF
TGTGCCAGCAGCCAGCTAGCGGGAGGGCTCACAGATACGCAGTATTTT
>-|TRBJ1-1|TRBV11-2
CASSLDSGVSTEAFF
TGTGCCAGCAGCTTAGATAGCGGGGTAAGCACTGAAGCTTTCTTT
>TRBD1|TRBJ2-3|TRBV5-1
CASSSDRGLTDTQYF
TGCGCCAGCAGCTCGGACAGGGGGCTCACAGATACGCAGTATTTT
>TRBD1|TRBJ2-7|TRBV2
CASSESRQGLGLGHEQYF
TGTGCCAGCAGTGAGAGCCGACAGGGGTTGGGGCTGGGCCACGAGCAGTACTTC
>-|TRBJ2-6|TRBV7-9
CASSPMEVSGANVLTF
TGTGCCAGCAGCCCAATGGAGGTTTCTGGGGCCAACGTCCTGACTTTC
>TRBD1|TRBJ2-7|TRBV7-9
CATGGTGGSYEQYF
TGTGCCACAGGAGGGACAGGGGGCTCCTACGAGCAGTACTTC
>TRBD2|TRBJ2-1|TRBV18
CASSPPNSGGRNEQFF
TGTGCCAGCTCACCACCCAATAGCGGGGGTCGCAATGAGCAGTTCTTC